Sequencing of this T cell receptor beta chain was carried out in a study of regulatory T cells in long-lasting Graves disease. As to time point: newly diagnosed GD, antithyroid drugs for less than 3 months. PBMC-derived RNA was used for the TCR library. Patients with Graves' disease were diagnosed by American Thyroid Association guidelines. Germline CDR1 and CDR2: SGHAT and FQDESV (reference sequence). The length of the CDR3 is 14 residues. V shed 5 bases and J shed 5 bases, with 15 bases lying between them. This clonotype was seen ten or more times. CDR3-region Arm-PCR and iRepertoire HTBI primers produced the TCR beta libraries. TCRdb re-derived calls from the multiplex PCR reads in MiXCR, one entry per CDR3 protein. The sample consists of some 330,000 distinct CDR3 sequences, around 11% of them appearing once. These same records also appear under a second study, on T cells in Graves' hyperthyroidism and ophthalmopathy. That source notes: If no ophthalmopathy progression occurred within 18 months, Graves' hyperthyroidism was stable. HTBI primers drove first-round RT-PCR of the TCR CDR3.

V is TRBV11-1 and J is TRBJ2-5; maybe TRBD1 (8 bases). Sequenced material: peripheral blood mononuclear cells (PBMCs), taken at new diagnosis, from a patient treated with antithyroid drugs. The receptor's source is a young woman with Graves disease. CDR3 DNA sequence: TGTGCCAGCAGCCGGGACAGGCGGGGGGAGACCCAGTACTTC. As protein: CASSRDRRGETQYF.